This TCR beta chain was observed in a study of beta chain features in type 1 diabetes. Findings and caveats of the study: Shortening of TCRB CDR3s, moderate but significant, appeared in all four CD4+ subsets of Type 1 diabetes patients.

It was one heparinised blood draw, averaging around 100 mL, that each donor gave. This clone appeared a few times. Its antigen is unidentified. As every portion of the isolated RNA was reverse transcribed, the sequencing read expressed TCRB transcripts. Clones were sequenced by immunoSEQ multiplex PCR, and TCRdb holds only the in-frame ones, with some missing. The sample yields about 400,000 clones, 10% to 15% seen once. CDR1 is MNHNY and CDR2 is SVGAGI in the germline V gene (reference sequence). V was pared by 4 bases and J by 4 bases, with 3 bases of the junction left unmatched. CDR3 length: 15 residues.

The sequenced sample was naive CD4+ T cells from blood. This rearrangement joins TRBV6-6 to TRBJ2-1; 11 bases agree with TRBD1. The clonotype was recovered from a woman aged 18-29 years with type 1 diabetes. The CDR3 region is CASSWDRGDYNEQFF. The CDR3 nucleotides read TGTGCCAGCAGTTGGGACAGGGGGGATTACAATGAGCAGTTCTTC.